Detailed here is one TCR beta chain. The antigen is undetermined. TCRdb re-called the 5' RACE reads, yielding one record per CDR3 amino acid sequence without DNA. The sample yields about 380,000 distinct CDR3 sequences, of which the top ten take up around 4.9%. The sample is drawn from a study of T cells expressing NK-cell markers. Study summary: Sorted CD3+CD56+NKG2C+, CD3+CD56+NKG2C- and CD3+CD56-NKG2C+ T-cell subsets were beta-chain profiled. Study-wide points: Dominant NKG2C+ clonotypes made up about 1.0-7.0% of CD8+ T cells in several donors.

Sequencing was carried out using blood T cells: a sorted CD56 or NKG2C T cell subset, CD4+ or CD8+ T cells, or bulk PBMC T cells (not recorded which). The clonotype comes from a man aged 18-69 years in good health.

The CDR3 loop is CASSPTSGETGELFF. The chain has TRBV5-1 and TRBJ2-2; TCRdb's D gene call, TRBD2, goes unchecked for lack of DNA. This CDR3 is 15 amino acids long. CDR1 is SGHRS, CDR2 YFSETQ, per germline.